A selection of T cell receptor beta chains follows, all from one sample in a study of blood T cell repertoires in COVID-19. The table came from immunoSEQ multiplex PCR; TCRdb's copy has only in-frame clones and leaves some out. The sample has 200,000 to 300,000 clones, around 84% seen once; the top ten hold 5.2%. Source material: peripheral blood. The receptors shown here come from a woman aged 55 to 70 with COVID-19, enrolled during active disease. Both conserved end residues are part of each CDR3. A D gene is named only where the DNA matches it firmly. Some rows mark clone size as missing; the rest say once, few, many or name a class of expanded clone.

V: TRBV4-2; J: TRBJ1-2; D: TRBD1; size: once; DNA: TGTGCCAGCAGCCAAGCGGGTGCGACAGGGGGAGGTCTCTATGGCTACACCTTC; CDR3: CASSQAGATGGGLYGYTF
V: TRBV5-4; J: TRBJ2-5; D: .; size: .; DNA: TGTGCCAGCAGCTTGAGGGACTACCAAGAGACCCAGTACTTC; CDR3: CASSLRDYQETQYF
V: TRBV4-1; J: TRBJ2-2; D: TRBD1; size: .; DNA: TGCGCCAGCAGCCAAACCGGAACAGGGGGTCCAAACACCGGGGAGCTGTTTTTT; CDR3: CASSQTGTGGPNTGELFF
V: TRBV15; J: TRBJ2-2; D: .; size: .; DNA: TGTGCCACCAGCAGAGATCTAGCCGGGGAGCTGTTTTTT; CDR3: CATSRDLAGELFF
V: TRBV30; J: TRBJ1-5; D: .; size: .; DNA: TGTGCCTGGAGTCTCTGGGGGGGCCGATATAGCAATCAGCCCCAGCATTTT; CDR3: CAWSLWGGRYSNQPQHF
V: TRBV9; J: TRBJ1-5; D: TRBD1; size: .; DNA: TGTGCCAGCAGCGTAGGAAAAAGGGAACAGGGGCCGGGCCAGCCCCAGCATTTT; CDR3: CASSVGKREQGPGQPQHF
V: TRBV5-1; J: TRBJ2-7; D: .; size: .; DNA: TGCGCCAGCAGCCTAAATCGGTACGAGCAGTACTTC; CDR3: CASSLNRYEQYF
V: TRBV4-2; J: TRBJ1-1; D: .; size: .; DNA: TGTGCCAGCAGCCCCAGGGGAACTGAAGCTTTCTTT; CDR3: CASSPRGTEAFF
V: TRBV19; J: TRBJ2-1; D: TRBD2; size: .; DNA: TGTGCCAGTAGTGTTGGGGGAGGGAGCTCCTACAATGAGCAGTTCTTC; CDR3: CASSVGGGSSYNEQFF
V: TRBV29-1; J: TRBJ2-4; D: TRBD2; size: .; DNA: TGCAGCGTTGAAGGGGCCGGGACTAGCGGGAGAGGCTCAATTCAGTACTTC; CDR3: CSVEGAGTSGRGSIQYF
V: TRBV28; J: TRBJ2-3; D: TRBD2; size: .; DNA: TGTGCCAGCAGTGCTCTAGCGGGAGGAACAGATACGCAGTATTTT; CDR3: CASSALAGGTDTQYF
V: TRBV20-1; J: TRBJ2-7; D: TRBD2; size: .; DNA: TGCAGTGCTAGTCACCCCGCTAGCGGACGGGCCTACGAGCAGTACTTC; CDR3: CSASHPASGRAYEQYF
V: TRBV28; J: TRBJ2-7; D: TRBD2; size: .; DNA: TGTGCCAGCAGTAACCCGGGACTAGCGGGGGAGCAGTACTTC; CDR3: CASSNPGLAGEQYF
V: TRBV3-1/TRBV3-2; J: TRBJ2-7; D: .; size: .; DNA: TGTGCCAGCAGCCCCCAGGGGTACCCCTACGAGCAGTACTTC; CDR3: CASSPQGYPYEQYF
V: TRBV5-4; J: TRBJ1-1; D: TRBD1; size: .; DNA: TGTGCCAGCAGACCGGGACAGGGGGCGGTCGGAGCTTTCTTT; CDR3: CASRPGQGAVGAFF
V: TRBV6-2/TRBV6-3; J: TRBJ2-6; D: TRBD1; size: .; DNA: TGTGCCAGCAGTTTGGACAGGGGGCTAAGATACTCTGGGGCCAACGTCCTGACTTTC; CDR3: CASSLDRGLRYSGANVLTF
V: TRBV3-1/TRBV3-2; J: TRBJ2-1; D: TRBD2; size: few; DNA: TGTGCCAGCAGCCCACGTCCGGGAGGGGGCTACAATGAGCAGTTCTTC; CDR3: CASSPRPGGGYNEQFF
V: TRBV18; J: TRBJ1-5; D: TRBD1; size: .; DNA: TGTGCCAGCTCCCCGGGACAGGGTACGAGTCAGCCCCAGCATTTT; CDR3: CASSPGQGTSQPQHF
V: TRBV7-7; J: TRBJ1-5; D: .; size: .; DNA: TGTGCCAGCAGCTTAGATATGAATCAGCCCCAGCATTTT; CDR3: CASSLDMNQPQHF
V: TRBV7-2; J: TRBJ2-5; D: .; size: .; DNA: TGTGCCAGCAGCTTAGTATCGGGAGCGCAAGAGACCCAGTACTTC; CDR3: CASSLVSGAQETQYF
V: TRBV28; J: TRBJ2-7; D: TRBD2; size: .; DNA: TGTGCCAGCAACATAGCGGGAGTGAACGAGCAGTACTTC; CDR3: CASNIAGVNEQYF
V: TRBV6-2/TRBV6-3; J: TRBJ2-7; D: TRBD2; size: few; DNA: TGTGCCAGCAGTTCTAGCGGATTTAGCTCCTACGAGCAGTACTTC; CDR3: CASSSSGFSSYEQYF
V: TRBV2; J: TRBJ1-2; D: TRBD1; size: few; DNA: TGTGCCAGCAACCTCGACAGGGGTTCTTATGGCTACACCTTC; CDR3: CASNLDRGSYGYTF
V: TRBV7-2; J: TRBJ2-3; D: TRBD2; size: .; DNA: TGTGCCAGCAGCTTCGGGCAGCCGCGGGGGGATACGCAGTATTTT; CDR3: CASSFGQPRGDTQYF
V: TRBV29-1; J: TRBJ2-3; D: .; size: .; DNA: TGCAGCGCGAGCAGGGCCACAGATACGCAGTATTTT; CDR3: CSASRATDTQYF
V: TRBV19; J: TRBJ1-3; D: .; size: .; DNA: TGTGCCAGTAGTCTGGGCCAGGGAACTGGAAACACCATATATTTT; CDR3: CASSLGQGTGNTIYF
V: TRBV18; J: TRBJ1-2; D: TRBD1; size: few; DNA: TGTGCCAGCTCAGGATTTTACGGGACAGGGGACTATGGCTACACCTTC; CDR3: CASSGFYGTGDYGYTF
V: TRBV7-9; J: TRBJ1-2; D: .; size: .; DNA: TGTGCCAGCAGCTTAGATTTAGACAGACAAGGCTACACCTTC; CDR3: CASSLDLDRQGYTF
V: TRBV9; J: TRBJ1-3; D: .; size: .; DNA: TGTGCCAGCAGCGAAAGTGGAGGCACCATATATTTT; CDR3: CASSESGGTIYF
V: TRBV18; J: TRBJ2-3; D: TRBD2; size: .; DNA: TGTGCCAGCTCGCTCGGGACTAGCGGGGGAATTCCGGGCACAGATACGCAGTATTTT; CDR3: CASSLGTSGGIPGTDTQYF
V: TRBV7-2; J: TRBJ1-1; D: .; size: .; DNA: TGTGCCAGCAGCTTAGGATTCAGGAACACTGAAGCTTTCTTT; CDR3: CASSLGFRNTEAFF
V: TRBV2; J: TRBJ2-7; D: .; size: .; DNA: TGTGCCAGCAGTGACAGGTTCGCCTACGAGCAGTACTTC; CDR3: CASSDRFAYEQYF
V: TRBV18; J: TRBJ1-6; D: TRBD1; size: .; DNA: TGTGCCAGCTCACCTCAGACAGGGGGCTATTCACCCCTCCACTTT; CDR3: CASSPQTGGYSPLHF
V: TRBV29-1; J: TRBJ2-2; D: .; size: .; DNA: TGCAGCGCCAAGGGGGGGACCGGGGAGCTGTTTTTT; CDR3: CSAKGGTGELFF
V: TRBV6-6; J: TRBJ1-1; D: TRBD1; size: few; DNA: TGTGCCAGCAAACCGGGACAGGGGTTCATGAACACTGAAGCTTTCTTT; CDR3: CASKPGQGFMNTEAFF
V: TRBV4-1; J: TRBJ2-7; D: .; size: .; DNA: TGCGCCAGCAGCCAAGATTGGACTACCGCGCTCAGAGAGCAGTACTTC; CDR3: CASSQDWTTALREQYF
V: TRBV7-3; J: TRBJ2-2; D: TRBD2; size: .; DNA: TGTGCCAGCAGCCTCGGCGGACTAGCGGGAGGGCCCGGGGAGCTGTTTTTT; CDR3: CASSLGGLAGGPGELFF
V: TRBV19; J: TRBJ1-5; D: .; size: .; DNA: TGTGCCAGTAATGACTTTAGCAATCAGCCCCAGCATTTT; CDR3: CASNDFSNQPQHF
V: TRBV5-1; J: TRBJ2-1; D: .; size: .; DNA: TGCGCCAGCAGATCTCTGTCGGGAGTAAGGGGCAATGAGCAGTTCTTC; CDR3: CASRSLSGVRGNEQFF
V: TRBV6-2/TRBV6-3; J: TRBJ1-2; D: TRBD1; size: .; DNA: TGTGCCAGCAGTACCCCCGGGACAGGGAGGTATGGCTACACCTTC; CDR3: CASSTPGTGRYGYTF
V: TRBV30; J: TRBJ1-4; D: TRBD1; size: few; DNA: TGTGCCTGGAGTGTCGGGACAGCAACTAATGAAAAACTGTTTTTT; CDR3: CAWSVGTATNEKLFF
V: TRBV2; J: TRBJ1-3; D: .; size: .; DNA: TGTGCCAGCAGGGGGGGAGGGGGCTCTGGAAACACCATATATTTT; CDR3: CASRGGGGSGNTIYF
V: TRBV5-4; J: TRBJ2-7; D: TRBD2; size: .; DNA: TGTGCCAGCAACTCACCGGGACTAGGGGCCGGGGAGCAGTACTTC; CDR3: CASNSPGLGAGEQYF
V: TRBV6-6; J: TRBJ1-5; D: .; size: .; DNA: TGTGCCATCGCCGCGCCGGGAAGGCAGCCCCAGCATTTT; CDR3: CAIAAPGRQPQHF
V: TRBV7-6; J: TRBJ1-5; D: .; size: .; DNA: TGTGCCAGCAGCTTAGTGGGGTGGGGGGATCAGCCCCAGCATTTT; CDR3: CASSLVGWGDQPQHF
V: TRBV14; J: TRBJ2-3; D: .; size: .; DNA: TGTGCCAGCAGCCAAGACTACACAGATACGCAGTATTTT; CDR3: CASSQDYTDTQYF
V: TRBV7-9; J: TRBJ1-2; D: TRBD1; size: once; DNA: TGTGCCAGCAGCACAGGGGGCGCAAAGGGCTACACCTTC; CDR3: CASSTGGAKGYTF
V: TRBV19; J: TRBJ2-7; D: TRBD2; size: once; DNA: TGTGCCAGTAGTACCCGTGGGACTAGCGGAAGACCCTACGAGCAGTACTTC; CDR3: CASSTRGTSGRPYEQYF
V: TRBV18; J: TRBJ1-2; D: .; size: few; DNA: TGTGCCAGCTCACCACTCGAAGTGGGGGGACGTGCTGGCTACACCTTC; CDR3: CASSPLEVGGRAGYTF
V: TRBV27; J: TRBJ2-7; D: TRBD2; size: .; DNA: TGTGCCAGCAGTTTAACCAGCGGGAGCCTCAGCTCCTACGAGCAGTACTTC; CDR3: CASSLTSGSLSSYEQYF
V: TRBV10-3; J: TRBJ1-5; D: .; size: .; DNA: TGTGCCATACAGAATCAGCCCCAGCATTTT; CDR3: CAIQNQPQHF
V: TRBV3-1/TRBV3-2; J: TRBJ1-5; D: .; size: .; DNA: TGTGCCAGCCCACATAATACCCCGGACAGTCGAAGTCAGCCCCAGCATTTT; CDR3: CASPHNTPDSRSQPQHF
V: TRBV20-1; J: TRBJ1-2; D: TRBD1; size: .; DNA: TGCAGTGCTAGTCAATTAGGAAGGGGACAGCGATTTAACTATGGCTACACCTTC; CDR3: CSASQLGRGQRFNYGYTF
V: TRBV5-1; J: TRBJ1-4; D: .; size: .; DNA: TGCGCCAGCAGTTACCGACAGAGCCCTAATGAAAAACTGTTTTTT; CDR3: CASSYRQSPNEKLFF
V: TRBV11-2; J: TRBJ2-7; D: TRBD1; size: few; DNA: TGTGCCAGCAGCTTCCTATACAGGGGGTCGTACGAGCAGTACTTC; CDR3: CASSFLYRGSYEQYF